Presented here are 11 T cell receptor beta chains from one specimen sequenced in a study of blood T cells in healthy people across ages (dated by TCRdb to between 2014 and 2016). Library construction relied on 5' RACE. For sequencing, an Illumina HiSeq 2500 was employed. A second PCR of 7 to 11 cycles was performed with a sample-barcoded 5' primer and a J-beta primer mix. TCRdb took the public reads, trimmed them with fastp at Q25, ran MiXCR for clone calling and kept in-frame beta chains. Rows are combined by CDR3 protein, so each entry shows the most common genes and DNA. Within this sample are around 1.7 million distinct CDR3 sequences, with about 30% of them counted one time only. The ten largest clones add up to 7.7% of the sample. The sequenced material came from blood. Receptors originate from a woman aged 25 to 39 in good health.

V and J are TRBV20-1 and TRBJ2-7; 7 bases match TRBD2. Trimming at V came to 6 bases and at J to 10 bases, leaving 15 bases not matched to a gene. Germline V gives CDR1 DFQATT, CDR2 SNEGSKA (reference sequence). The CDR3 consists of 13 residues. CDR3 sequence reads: CSAEGGDREAQYF. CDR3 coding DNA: TGCAGTGCAGAGGGCGGGGATCGGGAGGCCCAGTACTTC.

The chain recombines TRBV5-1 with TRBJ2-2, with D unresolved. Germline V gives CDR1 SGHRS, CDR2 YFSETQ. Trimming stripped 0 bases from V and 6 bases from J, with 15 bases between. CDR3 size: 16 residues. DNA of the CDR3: TGCGCCAGCAGCTTGGTTAGTGGTTCGACCCCCGGGGAGCTGTTTTTT. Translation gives CASSLVSGSTPGELFF.

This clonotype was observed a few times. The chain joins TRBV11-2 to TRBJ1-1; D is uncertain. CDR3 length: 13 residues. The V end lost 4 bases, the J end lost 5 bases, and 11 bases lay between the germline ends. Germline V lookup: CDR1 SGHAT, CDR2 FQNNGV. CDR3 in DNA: TGTGCCAGCAGCTACACGGAGATGACTGAAGCTTTCTTT. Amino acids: CASSYTEMTEAFF.

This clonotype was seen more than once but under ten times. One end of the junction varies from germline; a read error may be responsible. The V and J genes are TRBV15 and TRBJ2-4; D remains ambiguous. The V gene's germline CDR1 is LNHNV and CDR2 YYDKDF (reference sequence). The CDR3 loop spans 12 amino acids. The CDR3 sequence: CATSPPSDIRYF. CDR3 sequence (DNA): TGTGCCACCAGCCCTCCTAGTGACATTCGGTACTTC.

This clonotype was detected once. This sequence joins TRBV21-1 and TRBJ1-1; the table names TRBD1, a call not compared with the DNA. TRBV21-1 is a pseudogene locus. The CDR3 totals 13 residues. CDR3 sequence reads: CASSTRRGTEAFF. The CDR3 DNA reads TGTGCCAGCAGCACCCGGAGGGGGACTGAAGCTTTCTTT.

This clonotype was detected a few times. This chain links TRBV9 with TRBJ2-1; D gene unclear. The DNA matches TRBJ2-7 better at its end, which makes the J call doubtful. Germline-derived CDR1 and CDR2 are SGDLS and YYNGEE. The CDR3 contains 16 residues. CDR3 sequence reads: CASSVVGPSSYNEQYF. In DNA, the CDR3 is TGTGCCAGCAGCGTAGTGGGTCCCAGCTCCTACAATGAGCAGTACTTC.

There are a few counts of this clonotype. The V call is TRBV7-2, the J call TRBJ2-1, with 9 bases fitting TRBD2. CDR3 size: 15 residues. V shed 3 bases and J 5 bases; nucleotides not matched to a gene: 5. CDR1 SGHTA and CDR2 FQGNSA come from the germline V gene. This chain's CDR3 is CASSFGREGHNEQFF. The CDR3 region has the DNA TGTGCCAGCAGCTTTGGGCGGGAGGGCCACAATGAGCAGTTCTTC.

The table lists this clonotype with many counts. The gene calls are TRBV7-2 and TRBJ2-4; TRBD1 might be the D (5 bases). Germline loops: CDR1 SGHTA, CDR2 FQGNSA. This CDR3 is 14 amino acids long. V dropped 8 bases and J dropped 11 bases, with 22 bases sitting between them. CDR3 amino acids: CASLTHPGARFQYF. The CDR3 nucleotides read TGTGCCAGCTTGACCCACCCTGGGGCTAGGTTTCAGTACTTC.

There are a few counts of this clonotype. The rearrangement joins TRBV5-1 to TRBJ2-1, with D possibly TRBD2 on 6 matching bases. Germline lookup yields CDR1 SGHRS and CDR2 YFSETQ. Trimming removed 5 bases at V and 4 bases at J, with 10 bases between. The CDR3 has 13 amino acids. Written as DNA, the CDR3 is TGCGCCAGCAGGGAGGGGACTTACAATGAGCAGTTCTTC. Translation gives CASREGTYNEQFF.

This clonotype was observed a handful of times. CDR3 coding DNA: TGTGCCAGCAGCTTAGAAGGGCCAAACCCCTGGAATGAGCAGTTCTTC. Its translation: CASSLEGPNPWNEQFF. This chain uses TRBV7-2 with TRBJ2-1; D is undetermined. CDR1 is SGHTA and CDR2 is FQGNSA in the germline V gene. V lost 1 base, J lost 7 bases, and 17 bases lay in between. The CDR3 spans 16 residues.

Here the CDR3 reads CASSKVQRDNEQFF. The CDR3 nucleotides read TGTGCCAGCAGTAAGGTCCAAAGGGACAATGAGCAGTTCTTC. J is TRBJ2-1 and V is TRBV6-5, with D unresolved. Germline values: CDR1 MNHEY, CDR2 SVGAGI. Trimming took 5 bases from V and 5 from J, leaving 13 bases between them. The CDR3 contains 14 residues.